The 19 T cell receptor beta chains presented below share a single source sample, sequenced in a study of cytomegalovirus exposure and HLA in healthy donors. PCR used 60 Vbeta primers and 13 Jbeta primers. Only in-frame clones appear in the TCRdb table, and some are missing; sequencing was by immunoSEQ multiplex PCR. The profile covers roughly 200,000 clones, with 79% appearing a single time and around 1.4% taken by the ten largest. The sample consisted of PBMCs. The receptor source for this set is a girl aged 5 to 17 in good health and CMV-seropositive.

J is TRBJ1-2 and V is TRBV7-9, with D unresolved. The germline V and J ends were trimmed by 3 bases and 5 bases, with 10 bases remaining between them. The germline V gene has CDR1 SEHNR and CDR2 FQNEAQ (reference sequence). The CDR3 has 13 residues. The CDR3: CASSFVESYGYTF. Written as DNA, the CDR3 is TGTGCCAGCAGCTTTGTAGAGTCATATGGCTACACCTTC.

V and J are TRBV10-1 and TRBJ2-1; 11 nucleotides match TRBD2. Germline values: CDR1 WNHNN, CDR2 SYGVQD (reference sequence). The CDR3 has 14 amino acids. V lost 10 bases and J lost 7; bases outside the gene matches: 9. Here the CDR3 DNA reads TGCGCCATTGATAGCGGGGGGGCGTTGAATGAGCAGTTCTTC. Its translation: CAIDSGGALNEQFF.

This CDR3 is CASSEVFGETQYF. As DNA, the CDR3 is TGTGCCAGCAGTGAAGTGTTCGGGGAGACCCAGTACTTC. The V and J genes are TRBV6-1 and TRBJ2-5; D not certain. V was clipped by 1 base and J by 5 bases, with 8 bases between them. Germline V gene sequence: CDR1 MNHNS, CDR2 SASEGT. CDR3 size: 13 residues.

V and J are TRBV2 and TRBJ2-3; 11 bases match TRBD2. This CDR3 contains 16 residues. V lost 1 base, J lost 5 bases, and 5 bases stayed unmatched. The germline V gene encodes CDR1 SNHLY and CDR2 FYNNEI. The CDR3 protein is CASSEGSGGAGDTQYF. The CDR3 DNA follows: TGTGCCAGCAGTGAAGGTAGCGGGGGGGCCGGAGATACGCAGTATTTT.

The CDR3 here is CASSQDLGTRGYTF. The CDR3 DNA is TGCGCCAGCAGCCAAGATTTAGGGACTCGGGGCTACACCTTC. The chain combines TRBV4-3 with TRBJ1-2; perhaps TRBD1 as D (5 bases). The V end was cut by 0 bases, the J end by 8 bases, with 13 bases between. CDR1 and CDR2 from the germline V gene are LGHNA and YSLEER. The CDR3 runs 14 residues.

The chain carries TRBV9 and TRBJ2-3; TRBD2 aligns across 9 bases. Trimming removed 4 bases from V and 1 base from J; junction bases left unmatched: 4. This CDR3 has 15 residues. Germline CDR1 SGDLS, CDR2 YYNGEE. The CDR3 loop reads CASSSSGVRTDTQYF. The CDR3 region has the DNA TGTGCCAGCAGCTCTAGCGGGGTTCGCACAGATACGCAGTATTTT.

The chain recombines TRBV7-2 with TRBJ2-5; 8 bases fit TRBD1. The CDR3 length is 14 residues. With 7 bases clipped from V and 5 bases from J, the junction kept 9 bases outside the gene matches. Per germline, CDR1 SGHTA and CDR2 FQGNSA. The CDR3 nucleotides are TGTGCCAGCACCAAGGACAGGGAGAGGGAGACCCAGTACTTC. Protein sequence: CASTKDRERETQYF.

V usage is TRBV9 and J usage is TRBJ2-7, with a possible D match to TRBD1 (5 bases). The V gene lost 1 base and the J gene lost 0 bases, with 11 bases spanning the gap. The CDR3 is 15 residues long. CDR1 is SGDLS and CDR2 is YYNGEE in the germline V gene. The CDR3 DNA reads TGTGCCAGCAGCGTACAGAGTCAGGGCTCCTACGAGCAGTACTTC. This translates into CASSVQSQGSYEQYF. Combining the CDR3 with reference TRBV9 and TRBJ2-7 gives the whole variable domain DSGVTQTPKHLITATGQRVTLRCSPRSGDLSVYWYQQSLDQGLQFLIQYYNGEERAKGNILERFSAQQFPDLHSELNLSSLELGDSALYFCASSVQSQGSYEQYFGPGTRLTVT.

The rearrangement links TRBV9 to TRBJ1-2; 7 nucleotides line up with TRBD1. Trimming at V came to 3 bases and at J to 5 bases, leaving 7 bases not matched to a gene. Germline CDR1 SGDLS, CDR2 YYNGEE. The length of the CDR3 is 14 residues. The CDR3 sequence is CASSAETGYYGYTF. For the CDR3, the DNA is TGTGCCAGCAGCGCAGAGACAGGGTATTATGGCTACACCTTC.

This chain links TRBV13 with TRBJ2-5; 11 nucleotides match TRBD2. Trimming removed 0 bases from V and 0 bases from J; junction bases left unmatched: 0. The length of the CDR3 is 16 residues. Germline-derived CDR1 and CDR2 are PRHDT and FYEKMQ (reference sequence). CDR3 loop: CASSLGLAGDQETQYF. In nucleotides, the CDR3 is TGTGCCAGCAGCTTAGGACTAGCGGGGGACCAAGAGACCCAGTACTTC.

V and J are TRBV6-6 and TRBJ1-6; D call uncertain. The V end was cut by 2 bases, the J end by 8 bases, with 13 bases between. The CDR3 runs to 15 residues. CDR1 and CDR2 (germline): MNHNY, SVGAGI (reference sequence). CDR3 nucleotide sequence: TGTGCCAGCAGTTACCGACGATCAGGCGATTCACCCCTCCACTTT. Amino acids: CASSYRRSGDSPLHF.

This clone has more than one count but fewer than ten. The V gene is TRBV7-2, the J gene TRBJ1-5, with D tentatively TRBD1 (5 bases). The CDR3 extends over 14 amino acids. Trimming removed 1 base at V and 7 bases at J, with 11 bases between. Germline values: CDR1 SGHTA, CDR2 FQGNSA. The CDR3 loop is CASSLGAGLQPQHF. The DNA for the CDR3 is TGTGCCAGCAGCTTAGGGGCAGGGCTCCAGCCCCAGCATTTT. The full variable domain, with the rest looked up from reference TRBV7-2 and TRBJ1-5, is GAGVSQSPSNKVTEKGKDVELRCDPISGHTALYWYRQSLGQGLEFLIYFQGNSAPDKSGLPSDRFSAERTGGSVSTLTIQRTQQEDSAVYLCASSLGAGLQPQHFGDGTRLSIL.

The chain carries TRBV5-1 and TRBJ2-2; D is ambiguous. The CDR3 is 14 residues long. Trimming cost V 3 bases and J 2 bases, with 8 bases left between them. CDR1 and CDR2 from the germline V gene are SGHRS and YFSETQ. As DNA, the CDR3 is TGCGCCAGCAGCTCGTCAGGAAACACCGGGGAGCTGTTTTTT. Translating it yields CASSSSGNTGELFF.

The genes are TRBV18 and TRBJ1-5; TRBD1 aligns across 10 bases. J was trimmed by 1 base and V by 8 bases; bases with no gene match: 11. Germline assignment: CDR1 KGHSH and CDR2 LQKENI. This CDR3 has 17 amino acids. The CDR3 loop reads CASTADRGLASNQPQHF. DNA for the CDR3: TGTGCCAGCACCGCAGACAGGGGGCTAGCGAGCAATCAGCCCCAGCATTTT.

V gene TRBV9 combines with J gene TRBJ2-3; 8 bases agree with TRBD2. Trimming removed 1 base from V and 6 bases from J; junction bases left unmatched: 10. The CDR3 has 16 residues. Germline CDR1 is SGDLS and CDR2 is YYNGEE. This CDR3 is CASSVNPSGGKDTQYF. DNA of the CDR3: TGTGCCAGCAGCGTAAATCCAAGCGGGGGAAAGGATACGCAGTATTTT.

This clone was counted a few times. The chain is built from TRBV6-5 and TRBJ1-3; D remains unclear. The CDR3 is 16 residues long. The germline gives CDR1 MNHEY, CDR2 SVGAGI. V was trimmed by 4 bases and J by 4 bases, leaving 17 bases between them. The DNA of the CDR3 is TGTGCCAGCAGTTTGGGAGACCCAGCAGCCGGAAACACCATATATTTT. It is translated as CASSLGDPAAGNTIYF.

The V and J genes are TRBV7-6 and TRBJ2-7; 9 bases agree with TRBD2. Germline trimming cut 0 bases from V and 6 bases from J; bases unmatched to any gene: 9. This CDR3 contains 16 residues. Germline V lookup: CDR1 SGHVS, CDR2 FNYEAQ. The DNA for the CDR3 is TGTGCCAGCAGCTTAGCGCGGGCTAGCGGGGAGGGCGAGCAGTACTTC. Its protein is CASSLARASGEGEQYF. Full variable domain (remainder filled in from reference TRBV7-6 and TRBJ2-7): GAGVSQSPRYKVTKRGQDVALRCDPISGHVSLYWYRQALGQGPEFLTYFNYEAQQDKSGLPNDRFSAERPEGSISTLTIQRTEQRDSAMYRCASSLARASGEGEQYFGPGTRLTVT.

The rearrangement uses TRBV5-1 and TRBJ1-2; 12 nucleotides align to TRBD1. The trim removed 4 bases at V and 8 bases at J, leaving 6 bases unmatched. Germline V CDR1 and CDR2: SGHRS, YFSETQ. The CDR3 totals 14 residues. This chain's CDR3 is CASSTGQGAPGYTF. CDR3 bases: TGCGCCAGCAGCACGGGACAGGGGGCGCCCGGCTACACCTTC.

The chain carries TRBV9 and TRBJ2-5, with TRBD1 as a possible D gene (6 bases). V lost 0 bases and J 4 bases, leaving 10 bases between the germline ends. Germline V CDR1 and CDR2: SGDLS, YYNGEE. The CDR3 runs 14 residues. The CDR3 loop is CASSVGIGGETQYF. The DNA of the CDR3 is TGTGCCAGCAGCGTAGGGATAGGGGGAGAGACCCAGTACTTC. The complete variable domain, with remaining parts taken from reference TRBV9 and TRBJ2-5, reads DSGVTQTPKHLITATGQRVTLRCSPRSGDLSVYWYQQSLDQGLQFLIQYYNGEERAKGNILERFSAQQFPDLHSELNLSSLELGDSALYFCASSVGIGGETQYFGPGTRLLVL.